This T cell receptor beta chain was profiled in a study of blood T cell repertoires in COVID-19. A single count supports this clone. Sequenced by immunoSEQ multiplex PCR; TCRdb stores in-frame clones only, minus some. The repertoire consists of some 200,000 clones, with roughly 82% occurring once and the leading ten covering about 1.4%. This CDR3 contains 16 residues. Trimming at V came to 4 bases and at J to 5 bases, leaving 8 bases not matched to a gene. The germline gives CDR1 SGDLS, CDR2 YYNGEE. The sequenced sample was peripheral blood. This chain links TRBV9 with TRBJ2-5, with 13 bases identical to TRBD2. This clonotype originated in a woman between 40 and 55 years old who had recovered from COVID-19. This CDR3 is CASSPHGTSGVETQYF. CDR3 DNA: TGTGCCAGCAGCCCCCACGGGACTAGCGGGGTGGAGACCCAGTACTTC.